The 13 T cell receptor beta chains in this list originate from one sample, sequenced in a study of shared clonotypes between healthy human individuals (dated by TCRdb to 2020 to 2022). The protocol used for the library was the immunoSEQ multiplex PCR assay. Here the immuneACCESS table is served through TCRdb, limited to in-frame sequences with V and J called. Missing clones are a known gap in these copies; in checked studies unresolved V genes cover under half, and the rest lacks a known reason. This sample comprises about half a million clones, around 79% of them detected only once. Approximately 12% of the sample is in the top ten clones. Material: PBMCs. These receptor sequences come from a woman between 40 and 55 years old in good health. Some clones in this sample may be carry-over from other donors' samples.

The chain combines TRBV7-2 with TRBJ2-2, with D possibly TRBD1 on 6 matching bases. Per germline, CDR1 SGHTA and CDR2 FQGNSA. V dropped 4 bases and J dropped 0 bases, with 9 bases sitting between them. The CDR3 has 15 residues. The DNA for the CDR3 is TGTGCCAGCAGCTCCACAGGGACGAACACCGGGGAGCTGTTTTTT. This gives the protein CASSSTGTNTGELFF.

This sequence joins TRBV28 and TRBJ2-7; TRBD2 matches 10 bases. Germline V CDR1 and CDR2: MDHEN, SYDVKM. The CDR3 length is 17 residues. With 1 base clipped from V and 4 bases from J, the junction kept 10 bases outside the gene matches. DNA of the CDR3: TGTGCCAGCAGTTTATCGGTAGCGGGAGGCCGGCGGTACGAGCAGTACTTC. It translates to CASSLSVAGGRRYEQYF.

The chain carries TRBV7-8 and TRBJ2-7; 9 nucleotides align to TRBD1. The ends lost 0 bases at V and 6 bases at J; junction bases unmatched: 12. From germline, CDR1 is SGHVS and CDR2 FQNEAQ. The CDR3 contains 17 residues. CDR3 DNA sequence: TGTGCCAGCAGCTTAGCCTCCGGCACAGGGGGCCGCAGCGAGCAGTACTTC. This gives the protein CASSLASGTGGRSEQYF.

This clone came up once. The V call is TRBV15, the J call TRBJ1-2, with a tentative D call TRBD1 (5 bases). V lost 0 bases, J lost 6 bases, and 11 bases lay in between. CDR1 LNHNV and CDR2 YYDKDF come from the germline V gene (reference sequence). This CDR3 region has 14 residues. The CDR3 spells CATSRDLGGDGYTF. CDR3 DNA sequence: TGTGCCACCAGCAGAGATCTCGGGGGGGATGGCTACACCTTC.

This chain connects TRBV15 to TRBJ2-7; unclear D gene. Trimming took 0 bases from V and 5 from J, leaving 11 bases between them. Germline CDR1 and CDR2: LNHNV and YYDKDF (reference sequence). The CDR3 runs to 14 residues. The CDR3 DNA sequence: TGTGCCACCAGCAGAGATCGGGCAGGAGACGAGCAGTACTTC. This sequence encodes CATSRDRAGDEQYF. The variable domain in full, with the rest retrieved from reference TRBV15 and TRBJ2-7, is DAMVIQNPRYQVTQFGKPVTLSCSQTLNHNVMYWYQQKSSQAPKLLFHYYDKDFNNEADTPDNFQSRRPNTSFCFLDIRSPGLGDTAMYLCATSRDRAGDEQYFGPGTRLTVT.

The chain has TRBV29-1 and TRBJ2-1; 8 positions agree with TRBD2. Germline V lookup: CDR1 SQVTM, CDR2 ANQGSEA. CDR3 length equals 14 residues. V shed 3 bases, J shed 9 bases, and the junction held 10 bases outside the gene matches. The chain's CDR3 is CSVDTIAGGLEQFF. The CDR3 DNA sequence: TGCAGCGTTGATACTATTGCGGGAGGTCTTGAGCAGTTCTTC.

This clone was seen just once. J is TRBJ2-1 and V is TRBV6-1; 7 nucleotides match TRBD2. The CDR3 sequence is 14 residues long. J was trimmed by 9 bases and V by 7 bases; bases with no gene match: 12. Germline CDR1 reads MNHNS; CDR2 reads SASEGT. CDR3 DNA sequence: TGTGCCAGCATGTGGGAGGGCATTGAGAGTGAGCAGTTCTTC. As protein: CASMWEGIESEQFF.

This chain uses TRBV6-4 with TRBJ2-1; D is unresolved. CDR3 length: 15 amino acids. Per germline, CDR1 MRHNA and CDR2 SNTAGT. The V and J ends lost 3 bases and 6 bases respectively, with 15 bases between them. DNA for the CDR3: TGTGCCAGCAGTGAGATCGCATCAGTCGGCAATGAGCAGTTCTTC. Translating it yields CASSEIASVGNEQFF.

In its sample, this clone was seen a few times. This sequence joins TRBV29-1 and TRBJ2-7; no firm D call. The CDR3 has 13 residues. The germline V gene has CDR1 SQVTM and CDR2 ANQGSEA. Trimming stripped 6 bases from V and 4 bases from J, with 16 bases between. CDR3 protein: CSVQFPDFYEQYF. Written as DNA, the CDR3 is TGCAGCGTCCAGTTCCCCGACTTTTACGAGCAGTACTTC.

The V gene is TRBV18, the J gene TRBJ1-3, with a tentative D call TRBD1 (6 bases). The CDR3 has 16 amino acids. Germline CDR1 is KGHSH and CDR2 is LQKENI. V was pared by 0 bases and J by 3 bases, with 12 bases between. This CDR3 is CASSPPGGIIGNTIYF. The CDR3 DNA sequence: TGTGCCAGCTCACCACCAGGGGGAATAATTGGAAACACCATATATTTT.

A single count supports this clone. The chain recombines TRBV7-8 with TRBJ2-1; TRBD2 might be the D (5 bases). The CDR3 loop spans 11 amino acids. V shed 8 bases and J shed 8 bases, with 10 bases lying between them. Germline V gene sequence: CDR1 SGHVS, CDR2 FQNEAQ. The CDR3 coding sequence is TGTGCCAGCCGGCGGGCACATGAGCAGTTCTTC. Residues: CASRRAHEQFF.

V gene TRBV7-2 combines with J gene TRBJ2-1, with D possibly being TRBD2 (5 bases). V lost 4 bases and J 9 bases, leaving 10 bases between the germline ends. This CDR3 has 12 amino acids. Germline CDR1 is SGHTA and CDR2 is FQGNSA. CDR3: CASSSLAIEQFF. The CDR3 bases are TGTGCCAGCAGCTCCCTAGCTATTGAGCAGTTCTTC.

The chain joins TRBV4-1 to TRBJ2-1; 11 bases map to TRBD2. The junction had 10 bases not matched to a gene; V was cut back by 2 bases and J by 7 bases. The CDR3 is 17 residues long. CDR1 MGHRA and CDR2 YSYEKL come from the germline V gene. The CDR3 DNA is TGCGCCAGCAGCCAATCAGCACTAGCGGGAGAGGTAAATGAGCAGTTCTTC. Translation gives CASSQSALAGEVNEQFF.